Following are 24 T cell receptor beta chains from one sample sequenced in a study of cytomegalovirus exposure and HLA in healthy donors. Assay: immunoSEQ multiplex PCR; the TCRdb copy retains only in-frame clones and omits some. The table shows tens of thousands of clones, with approximately 90% occurring only once. Sequenced sample: PBMCs. The receptors were gathered from a man between 18 and 35 years old in good health and CMV-seronegative.

The chain combines TRBV4-1 with TRBJ2-7, with a weak D call TRBD1 (6 bases). Trimming stripped 2 bases from V and 2 bases from J, with 13 bases between. Per germline, CDR1 MGHRA and CDR2 YSYEKL. The CDR3 extends over 15 amino acids. DNA for the CDR3: TGCGCCAGCAGCCAAATGGCCAAGGGGGCCTACGAGCAGTACTTC. This translates into CASSQMAKGAYEQYF.

This chain uses TRBV15 with TRBJ1-5, with D hard to call. This CDR3 has 14 residues. The V and J ends lost 1 base and 4 bases respectively, with 8 bases between them. Germline CDR1 is LNHNV and CDR2 is YYDKDF (reference sequence). This chain's CDR3 is CATSRVTRNQPQHF. CDR3 DNA: TGTGCCACCAGCAGAGTTACAAGAAATCAGCCCCAGCATTTT.

This clone was recorded only once. This rearrangement joins TRBV2 to TRBJ2-1, with 11 bases matching TRBD2. The germline CDR1 and CDR2 sequences are SNHLY and FYNNEI. The CDR3 is 16 amino acids. Trimming at V came to 5 bases and at J to 7 bases, leaving 10 bases not matched to a gene. The CDR3 DNA sequence: TGTGCCAGCAGTCCAGGGGGACTAGCGGTGAGGAATGAGCAGTTCTTC. Translated: CASSPGGLAVRNEQFF.

This rearrangement joins TRBV6-1 to TRBJ2-1; 12 nucleotides agree with TRBD2. The V gene end was trimmed by 4 bases and the J gene end by 0 bases; junction bases not matched to a gene: 4. Per germline, CDR1 MNHNS and CDR2 SASEGT. CDR3 size: 17 residues. CDR3 protein: CASSALAGGSSYNEQFF. DNA for the CDR3: TGTGCCAGCAGTGCTCTAGCGGGAGGGAGCTCCTACAATGAGCAGTTCTTC.

This rearrangement joins TRBV6-1 to TRBJ2-2; 8 bases line up with TRBD1. This CDR3 has 14 amino acids. The V gene's germline CDR1 is MNHNS and CDR2 SASEGT. J was trimmed by 5 bases and V by 6 bases; bases with no gene match: 5. As DNA, the CDR3 is TGTGCCAGCAGCGCGGACAGGGAGACCGGGGAGCTGTTTTTT. Amino acid sequence: CASSADRETGELFF.

The chain employs TRBV18 and TRBJ2-5, with TRBD2 identical over 14 bases. Germline values: CDR1 KGHSH, CDR2 LQKENI. V trimming: 3 bases; J trimming: 5 bases; junction bases outside the gene matches: 8. The CDR3 has 17 residues. CDR3 sequence: CASSPRTSGRPGETQYF. The CDR3 DNA follows: TGTGCCAGCTCACCCCGGACTAGCGGGAGGCCAGGGGAGACCCAGTACTTC.

The chain combines TRBV28 with TRBJ2-7; D is perhaps TRBD1 (6 bases). CDR1 and CDR2 (germline): MDHEN, SYDVKM. With 6 bases removed from V and 10 bases from J, the gap between germline ends came to 31 bases. The CDR3 has 17 amino acids. The CDR3 DNA reads as TGTGCCAGCAGCCCAACAGGGATCGGGGCCTCACGAGGCGGCCAGTACTTC. Translated: CASSPTGIGASRGGQYF.

The chain recombines TRBV2 with TRBJ2-7; D is uncertain. Germline loops: CDR1 SNHLY, CDR2 FYNNEI. V shed 7 bases and J shed 0 bases, with 7 bases lying between them. The CDR3 spans 12 residues. CDR3 amino acids: CASMRSSYEQYF. In nucleotides, the CDR3 is TGTGCCAGCATGCGGAGCTCCTACGAGCAGTACTTC.

The V and J genes are TRBV25-1 and TRBJ1-2, with a possible D match to TRBD1 (6 bases). CDR3 length: 13 amino acids. Germline V gives CDR1 MGHDK, CDR2 SYGVNS. Trimming removed 3 bases at V and 2 bases at J, with 7 bases between. The DNA for the CDR3 is TGTGCCAGCAGTGATCAGGGGAACTATGGCTACACCTTC. Protein product: CASSDQGNYGYTF.

V gene TRBV5-6 combines with J gene TRBJ2-5, with D perhaps matching TRBD1 (6 bases). The germline gives CDR1 SGHDT, CDR2 YYEEEE. V lost 2 bases and J 4 bases, leaving 9 bases between the germline ends. The CDR3 sequence is 13 residues long. In nucleotides, the CDR3 is TGTGCCAGCAGCTTACAGGGAAGAGAGACCCAGTACTTC. It codes for CASSLQGRETQYF. The full variable domain, its missing parts supplied by reference TRBV5-6 and TRBJ2-5, is DAGVTQSPTHLIKTRGQQVTLRCSPKSGHDTVSWYQQALGQGPQFIFQYYEEEERQRGNFPDRFSGHQFPNYSSELNVNALLLGDSALYLCASSLQGRETQYFGPGTRLLVL.

The V call is TRBV7-9, the J call TRBJ2-1; 7 bases map to TRBD2. CDR3 length equals 16 residues. CDR1 and CDR2 (germline): SEHNR, FQNEAQ (reference sequence). The V segment lost 4 bases and the J segment 4 bases; nucleotides outside the gene matches: 10. CDR3 in amino acids: CASSSLSGVPYNEQFF. The CDR3 region has the DNA TGTGCCAGCAGCTCCTTGAGCGGGGTCCCTTACAATGAGCAGTTCTTC. The whole variable domain, filled in from reference TRBV7-9 and TRBJ2-1, reads DTGVSQNPRHKITKRGQNVTFRCDPISEHNRLYWYRQTLGQGPEFLTYFQNEAQLEKSRLLSDRFSAERPKGSFSTLEIQRTEQGDSAMYLCASSSLSGVPYNEQFFGPGTRLTVL.

J is TRBJ1-1 and V is TRBV28, with a possible D match to TRBD1 (6 bases). V gave up 5 bases and J gave up 8 bases, with 12 bases separating them. This CDR3 has 12 amino acids. Germline V gene sequence: CDR1 MDHEN, CDR2 SYDVKM. CDR3 nucleotides: TGTGCCAGCAGTCGTCCCCAGGGGGAAGCTTTCTTT. It translates to CASSRPQGEAFF.

The chain employs TRBV2 and TRBJ1-5, with 10 bases lining up with TRBD1. Germline CDR1 reads SNHLY; CDR2 reads FYNNEI. The CDR3 has 15 amino acids. The junction had 10 bases not matched to a gene; V was cut back by 8 bases and J by 6 bases. CDR3 nucleotide sequence: TGTGCCAGCCGTCAGACAGGGGGCGAGGGTCAGCCCCAGCATTTT. Translation gives CASRQTGGEGQPQHF.

The chain couples TRBV29-1 to TRBJ2-3; 7 bases fit TRBD2. Germline assignment: CDR1 SQVTM and CDR2 ANQGSEA. The trim removed 6 bases at V and 10 bases at J, leaving 10 bases unmatched. CDR3 length: 12 amino acids. The DNA for the CDR3 is TGCAGCGTGGGGGAGGGGCGGCAGCCGCAGTATTTT. Its protein product is CSVGEGRQPQYF.

This chain connects TRBV5-1 to TRBJ1-3; TRBD1 matches 8 bases. With 4 bases clipped from V and 4 bases from J, the junction kept 13 bases outside the gene matches. The length of the CDR3 is 17 residues. The germline gives CDR1 SGHRS, CDR2 YFSETQ. The CDR3 sequence is CASSDGPQGAYGNTIYF. The DNA for the CDR3 is TGCGCCAGCAGCGACGGGCCCCAGGGGGCATACGGAAACACCATATATTTT.

The chain has TRBV11-2 and TRBJ2-4; 8 nucleotides align to TRBD1. The CDR3 consists of 18 residues. Germline CDR1 is SGHAT and CDR2 is FQNNGV. Trimming removed 5 bases from V and 3 bases from J; junction bases left unmatched: 15. The CDR3 bases are TGTGCCAGCAGCCCCTGGGGGATGGGACAGGACAACAAAAACATTCAGTACTTC. It is translated as CASSPWGMGQDNKNIQYF. Together with reference TRBV11-2 and TRBJ2-4, the CDR3 gives the full variable domain: EAGVAQSPRYKIIEKRQSVAFWCNPISGHATLYWYQQILGQGPKLLIQFQNNGVVDDSQLPKDRFSAERLKGVDSTLKIQPAKLEDSAVYLCASSPWGMGQDNKNIQYFGAGTRLSVL.

This clone occurred a few times. The sample has other DNA sequences that encode this CDR3 too. The CDR3 loop reads CASSPREGGSTDTQYF. CDR3 DNA sequence: TGTGCCAGCAGCCCCCGGGAGGGCGGAAGCACAGATACGCAGTATTTT. This chain joins TRBV11-2 and TRBJ2-3; 8 bases align to TRBD2. The CDR3 consists of 16 residues. CDR1 and CDR2 (germline): SGHAT, FQNNGV. The ends lost 5 bases at V and 0 bases at J; junction bases unmatched: 7.

The rearrangement uses TRBV5-1 and TRBJ2-3; D gene uncertain. This CDR3 is 14 amino acids long. Germline CDR1 is SGHRS and CDR2 is YFSETQ. The V end lost 0 bases, the J end lost 1 base, and 6 bases lay between the germline ends. This CDR3 is CASSLGEGTDTQYF. DNA of the CDR3: TGCGCCAGCAGCTTGGGCGAGGGCACAGATACGCAGTATTTT.

The chain employs TRBV6-5 and TRBJ2-7; 9 bases align to TRBD1. V lost 5 bases and J lost 3; bases outside the gene matches: 5. The CDR3 consists of 14 residues. Germline V CDR1 and CDR2: MNHEY, SVGAGI. CDR3 in amino acids: CASSTGQGIYEQYF. CDR3 sequence (DNA): TGTGCCAGCAGTACGGGACAGGGAATCTACGAGCAGTACTTC.

The rearrangement uses TRBV5-6 and TRBJ2-7; TRBD1 aligns across 8 bases. Per the germline V gene, CDR1 is SGHDT and CDR2 is YYEEEE. This CDR3 contains 15 residues. V lost 2 bases to trimming and J lost 9 bases; unmatched junction nucleotides: 13. Written as DNA, the CDR3 is TGTGCCAGCAGCTTTCTGTCAGGGGGCCCGCTAGTGCAGTACTTC. Amino acids: CASSFLSGGPLVQYF.

This clone appeared a single time. The chain uses TRBV25-1 and TRBJ1-1, with D maybe TRBD1 (6 bases). The CDR3 is made up of 13 amino acids. V dropped 5 bases and J dropped 1 base, with 8 bases sitting between them. Germline CDR1 MGHDK, CDR2 SYGVNS. This chain's CDR3 is CASSRQANTEAFF. DNA of the CDR3: TGTGCCAGCAGTAGACAGGCGAACACTGAAGCTTTCTTT.

The rearrangement links TRBV6-1 to TRBJ1-2, with a tentative D call TRBD1 (6 bases). V was pared by 4 bases and J by 0 bases, with 12 bases between. CDR3 length: 15 amino acids. Germline values: CDR1 MNHNS, CDR2 SASEGT. The CDR3 sequence is CASSVRQGTNYGYTF. CDR3 coding DNA: TGTGCCAGCAGTGTAAGGCAGGGGACTAACTATGGCTACACCTTC.

The chain couples TRBV4-1 to TRBJ1-1, with 7 bases fitting TRBD1. Germline V gene lookup returns CDR1 MGHRA and CDR2 YSYEKL. After removal of 1 base from V and 8 bases from J, the junction contained 10 bases not matched to a gene. CDR3 length: 15 amino acids. CDR3 residues: CASSQVTAWDSEAFF. The CDR3, as DNA: TGCGCCAGCAGCCAAGTCACGGCGTGGGACAGCGAAGCTTTCTTT.

This clone came up once. This rearrangement joins TRBV19 to TRBJ2-5; 7 nucleotides match TRBD2. The V and J ends lost 8 bases and 1 base, in that order; junction bases with no gene match: 16. Per germline, CDR1 LNHDA and CDR2 SQIVND (reference sequence). The CDR3 covers 17 residues. CDR3 sequence reads: CASRRRGTASGQETQYF. In DNA form, the CDR3 reads TGTGCCAGTCGACGGAGGGGTACGGCTAGCGGCCAAGAGACCCAGTACTTC.